This T cell receptor (beta chain) stems from a study of T cells in tuberculosis. The assay was immunoSEQ multiplex PCR, and TCRdb's table has in-frame clones only and misses some. The table shows about 34,000 clones, with 90% to 95% occurring only once. Germline CDR1 and CDR2: MDHEN and SYDVKM. The CDR3 extends over 13 amino acids. Trimming cost V 2 bases and J 4 bases; bases outside gene matches: 1. The receptor's source is a donor aged 10-29 years with latent tuberculosis or without tuberculosis infection. The genes are TRBV28 and TRBJ1-2; 7 nucleotides agree with TRBD1. The material sequenced was PBMCs. The CDR3 reads CASSLRGLYGYTF. CDR3 DNA: TGTGCCAGCAGTTTAAGGGGGCTCTATGGCTACACCTTC.